Sequencing of this T cell receptor (beta chain) was carried out in a study of shared clonotypes between healthy human individuals (dated by TCRdb to 2019 to 2021). Regarding the research as a whole: Three men and a couple of women, aged 18 to 49 years, made up the cohort. For each donor, three plates each were used for CD4 naive and CD4 memory, two plates were used for CD8 naive, and one plate was used for CD8 memory. To estimate repertoire size and how much clonotypes are shared between individuals, the study performed deep sequencing of blood TCR repertoires from roughly five healthy adults. To increase sequencing depth and limit assay-specific biases, different laboratories used diverse techniques to prepare libraries and sequence TCR repertoires. Leukapheresis yielded between about 0.85 and 9 billion PBMCs per donor.

What the research found in general, with its limitations: Even with the large sequencing depth, rarefaction of the sorted-subset datasets indicated that sequencing was incomplete. Sampling was restricted to blood, and TCR repertoires in tissue are likely to differ from TCR repertoires in blood. Naive subsets generally had larger estimated clonotype richness than memory subsets did. The genetic and exposure-history diversity represented was limited by the small number of donors. About 5% of naive CD4, around 3.6% of naive CD8, around 2.3% of memory CD4, and about 0.4% of memory CD8 clonotypes were shared across several donors. Pairwise subsampling led to the expectation that sequencing depth would affect the degree of clonotype sharing among donors. Compared with non-shared clonotypes, clonotypes shared by all four sorted-subset donors had higher generation probabilities.

CD8 naive samples consisted of CD45RO-negative cells that were positively selected for CCR7, yielding a CD45RA+CCR7+ population without TemRA cells. Healthy HIV-negative adults with no recently reported acute infections or vaccinations were included as donors. Every donor was a Caucasian adult living in Nashville, Tennessee, USA. After blood collection by leukapheresis, PBMCs were isolated using Ficoll-Histopaque density gradient centrifugation and then cryopreserved in the vapor phase of liquid nitrogen. Analytical flow cytometry was used to check the purity and quantity of each magnetically sorted T cell population. From each sorted fraction, genomic DNA was isolated and quantified by UV absorbance on a Nanodrop 2000c. Including the terminal cysteine and phenylalanine, the CDR3 comprises 13 residues. Only CDR3 DNA remains: 39 bases, in frame from the first base. Clipping removes 2 bases from V and 6 bases from J, with 2 as the unmatched junction base count. Taken from the germline V gene, the CDR1 and CDR2 loops are SGHRS and YFSETQ.

Using the deep immunoSEQ assay, multiplex PCR amplified TCR CDR3 regions from genomic DNA. For each cell subset, the extracted genomic DNA was distributed evenly across all wells of several immunoSEQ 96-well plates, and each plate served as one replicate. For sorted subsets, each replicate PCR was loaded with roughly 200 ng genomic DNA, equivalent to about 30,000 T cell genomes. Purified libraries were quantified with a Qubit 3.0 fluorometer, sized on a Bioanalyzer 2100, and re-quantified with the KAPA Library Quantification kit. Each immunoSEQ 96-well plate was sequenced on its own single-read 150-cycle Illumina NextSeq 550 flow cell. The paper's data handling went like this. Because only junctional sequences without quality scores were contained in the immunoSEQ output, filtering matching that applied to full-length reads could not be performed. To assign V/J genes and CDR3, sequences were annotated using PyIR, a Python wrapper for IgBLAST v1.9, with IMGT germline references. Reads with weak V/J assignments (E-value above 1e-6), missing CDR3, stop codons, out-of-frame junctions, or ambiguous translated residues were removed. A V3J clonotype was defined by an identical inferred V gene, J gene, and CDR3 amino acid sequence. Percentage overlap between repertoires was calculated by dividing the number of shared unique clonotypes by the size of the smaller repertoire. Richness of each repertoire was evaluated using RTK rarefaction, the Chao1 estimator, and Recon v2.1 estimates of unobserved clonotypes. OLGA was used to compute generation probabilities for all TCRbeta clonotypes that the gDNA method yielded from a few donors. TCRdb carries this immuneACCESS record with in-frame sequences only. Its versions omit some clonotypes, under half of them owing to an unresolved V gene in the studies checked, with the rest unexplained. V, J and clone size are those of that table, while D and trimming were read from the DNA. The sample table lists roughly 2.1 million clones, just over 90% of them with a count of one. Under 2% of the sample is held by the ten biggest clonotypes.

Note on this clone: The antigen this receptor binds is unknown. Base qualities were left out, and no much larger clone turns up one base away. Additional DNA sequences in this sample encode the identical CDR3.

The sample was naive CD8+ T cells from PBMCs. According to the study, the label for this sample's cell subset or site signals: CD45RA+CCR7+. The sequence was obtained from a man aged 18 to 29 in good health. Some clones in this sample may be carry-over from other donors' samples. This sequence uses TRBV5-1 and TRBJ2-1, and TRBD2 matches 7 of the central bases. CDR3 loop: CASSFGGGNEQFF. The sequenced DNA is TGCGCCAGCAGCTTCGGCGGGGGCAATGAGCAGTTCTTC.